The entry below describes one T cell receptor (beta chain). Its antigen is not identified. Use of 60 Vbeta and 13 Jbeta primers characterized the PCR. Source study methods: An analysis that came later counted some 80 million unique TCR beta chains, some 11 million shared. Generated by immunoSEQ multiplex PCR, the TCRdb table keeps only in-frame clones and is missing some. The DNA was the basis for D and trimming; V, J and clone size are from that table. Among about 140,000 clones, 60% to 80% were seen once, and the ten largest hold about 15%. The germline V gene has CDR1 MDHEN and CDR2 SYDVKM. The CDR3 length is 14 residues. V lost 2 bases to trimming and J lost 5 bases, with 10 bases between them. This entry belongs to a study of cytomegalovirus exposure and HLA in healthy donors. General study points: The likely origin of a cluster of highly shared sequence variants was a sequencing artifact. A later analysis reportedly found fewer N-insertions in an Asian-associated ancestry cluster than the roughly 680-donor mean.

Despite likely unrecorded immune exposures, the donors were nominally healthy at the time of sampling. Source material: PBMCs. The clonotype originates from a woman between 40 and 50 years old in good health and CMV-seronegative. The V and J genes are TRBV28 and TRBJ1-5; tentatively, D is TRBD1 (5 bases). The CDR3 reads CASSLGPGHQPQHF. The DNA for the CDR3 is TGTGCCAGCAGTTTAGGTCCAGGGCATCAGCCCCAGCATTTT.